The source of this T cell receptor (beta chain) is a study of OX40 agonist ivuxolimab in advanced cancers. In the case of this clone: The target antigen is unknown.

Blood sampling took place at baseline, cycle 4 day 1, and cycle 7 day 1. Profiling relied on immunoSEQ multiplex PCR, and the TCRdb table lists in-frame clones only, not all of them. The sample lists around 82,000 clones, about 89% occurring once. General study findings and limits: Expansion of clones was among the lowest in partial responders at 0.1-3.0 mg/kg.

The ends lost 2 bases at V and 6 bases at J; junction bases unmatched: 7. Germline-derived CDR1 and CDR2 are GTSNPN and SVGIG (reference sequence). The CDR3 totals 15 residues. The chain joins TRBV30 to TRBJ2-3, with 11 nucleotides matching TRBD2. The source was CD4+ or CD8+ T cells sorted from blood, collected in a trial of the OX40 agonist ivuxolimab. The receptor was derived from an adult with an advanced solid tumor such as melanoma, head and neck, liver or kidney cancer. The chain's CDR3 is CAWSSRLAGPDTQYF. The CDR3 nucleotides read TGTGCCTGGAGTAGCAGACTAGCGGGACCGGATACGCAGTATTTT.